The 11 T cell receptor beta chains below come from one sample, sequenced in a study of neurological immune-mediated disorders. TCRdb re-called the 5' RACE reads with MiXCR, one entry per CDR3 protein. The sample consists of approximately 100,000 distinct CDR3 sequences, roughly 3.3% of them appearing once. Sequences were obtained from PBMCs. The source of these receptors is a woman aged 45-60 years with multiple sclerosis.

This clonotype was seen many times. J is TRBJ2-3 and V is TRBV5-1; possible D gene TRBD2, 6 bases. This CDR3 comprises 14 residues. Trimming removed 7 bases from V and 4 bases from J, with 16 bases in between. Germline CDR1 reads SGHRS; CDR2 reads YFSETQ. Here the CDR3 reads CASRDSGRADTQYF. The CDR3 bases are TGCGCCAGCCGGGACTCAGGGCGGGCAGATACGCAGTATTTT.

In its sample, this clonotype was seen many times. The V gene is TRBV27, the J gene TRBJ2-1, with a possible D match to TRBD1 (6 bases). CDR3 size: 15 residues. CDR1 MNHEY and CDR2 SMNVEV come from the germline V gene (reference sequence). Trimming cost V 4 bases and J 6 bases, with 16 bases left between them. The CDR3 sequence: CASSYRGGRFNEQFF. The CDR3 DNA reads TGTGCCAGCAGTTACCGAGGGGGTCGATTCAATGAGCAGTTCTTC.

This clonotype came up many times. The genes are TRBV5-1 and TRBJ1-1; D remains ambiguous. The germline V gene encodes CDR1 SGHRS and CDR2 YFSETQ. Between the trimmed V and J ends, which lost 0 bases and 1 base, there was a span of 10 bases. The CDR3 is made up of 15 amino acids. The CDR3, as DNA: TGCGCCAGCAGCTTGGATATCGGGCGGAACACTGAAGCTTTCTTT. It encodes CASSLDIGRNTEAFF.

This clonotype was observed at least ten times. The chain joins TRBV5-6 to TRBJ1-2, with a tentative D call TRBD1 (6 bases). The CDR3 spans 12 residues. V was clipped by 2 bases and J by 8 bases, with 10 bases between them. The germline V gene encodes CDR1 SGHDT and CDR2 YYEEEE. The CDR3 sequence is CASSFPQGGYTF. The DNA for the CDR3 is TGTGCCAGCAGCTTCCCGCAGGGGGGCTACACCTTC. The whole variable domain, filled in from reference TRBV5-6 and TRBJ1-2, reads DAGVTQSPTHLIKTRGQQVTLRCSPKSGHDTVSWYQQALGQGPQFIFQYYEEEERQRGNFPDRFSGHQFPNYSSELNVNALLLGDSALYLCASSFPQGGYTFGSGTRLTVV.

The CDR3 is CAISEDLDYQPQHF. In DNA, the CDR3 is TGTGCCATCAGTGAAGACCTGGATTATCAGCCCCAGCATTTT. V is TRBV10-3 and J is TRBJ1-5; D remains ambiguous. Germline assignment: CDR1 ENHRY and CDR2 SYGVKD. CDR3 length: 14 residues. With 3 bases removed from V and 5 bases from J, the gap between germline ends came to 11 bases.

In its sample, this clonotype was seen many times. The CDR3 spells CASTPPGLKEGTQYF. The CDR3 DNA sequence: TGTGCCAGTACCCCCCCGGGACTAAAGGAGGGTACGCAGTATTTT. V and J are TRBV19 and TRBJ2-3; 7 positions match TRBD2. J was trimmed by 8 bases and V by 7 bases; bases with no gene match: 15. From germline, CDR1 is LNHDA and CDR2 SQIVND (reference sequence). This CDR3 comprises 15 residues.

This clonotype was detected many times. J is TRBJ1-2 and V is TRBV12-3 or TRBV12-4; no clear D gene. The CDR3 length is 11 residues. Trimming pared 2 bases from V and 8 bases from J, leaving 6 bases between. The CDR3 is CASSLHPGYTF. CDR3 sequence (DNA): TGTGCCAGCAGTTTACACCCGGGCTACACCTTC.

This clonotype occurred many times. The genes are TRBV7-6 and TRBJ2-5; TRBD1 matches at 8 bases. V was clipped by 5 bases and J by 2 bases; unmatched bases: 4. CDR3 length: 14 residues. Germline loops: CDR1 SGHVS, CDR2 FNYEAQ. CDR3 DNA sequence: TGTGCCAGCAGCCCCTACAGGGGGCAAGAGACCCAGTACTTC. Translation gives CASSPYRGQETQYF.

This clonotype was seen repeatedly, ten times or more. The chain has TRBV9 and TRBJ2-7; no clear D. The V end was cut by 4 bases, the J end by 4 bases, with 12 bases between. Germline CDR1 and CDR2: SGDLS and YYNGEE. The CDR3 covers 13 residues. The CDR3 protein is CASSPTVAYEQYF. The DNA for the CDR3 is TGTGCCAGCAGCCCTACCGTTGCTTACGAGCAGTACTTC. The entire variable domain, with the rest obtained from reference TRBV9 and TRBJ2-7, is as follows: DSGVTQTPKHLITATGQRVTLRCSPRSGDLSVYWYQQSLDQGLQFLIQYYNGEERAKGNILERFSAQQFPDLHSELNLSSLELGDSALYFCASSPTVAYEQYFGPGTRLTVT.

This clonotype was recorded at least ten times. One junction end disagrees with the germline gene, perhaps due to a read error. The rearrangement links TRBV7-7 to TRBJ1-5, with 7 nucleotides matching TRBD1. Germline V gives CDR1 SSHAT, CDR2 FNYEAQ (reference sequence). The CDR3 has 17 amino acids. The CDR3 nucleotides read TGTGCTAGCATCCTCCCCCAGGGGGGGGAGAGCAATCAGCCCCAGCATTTT. Protein product: CASILPQGGESNQPQHF.

This clonotype appeared many times. The rearrangement joins TRBV5-1 to TRBJ1-5; 8 nucleotides align to TRBD1. CDR1 and CDR2 (germline): SGHRS, YFSETQ. The CDR3 extends over 14 amino acids. The V gene end was trimmed by 4 bases and the J gene end by 4 bases; junction bases not matched to a gene: 4. CDR3: CASSPGQGNQPQHF. The DNA of the CDR3 is TGCGCCAGCAGCCCCGGACAGGGAAATCAGCCCCAGCATTTT.